The entry that follows covers one TCR beta chain sequence. The antigen is unknown. The record originates from a study of radiation and T cells in renal cell carcinoma. Study context: Nephrectomy followed 15 Gy stereotactic body radiation by 4 weeks.

The time point is: blood 2 weeks post-SBRT. Treatment noted: 15 Gy SBRT to primary tumor, nephrectomy 4 weeks later. Study outcomes and limitations: From baseline, blood top tumor clonotypes peaked at 2 weeks post-radiation.

Here immunoSEQ multiplex PCR was the method, and the copy in TCRdb shows in-frame clones only, minus some. This sample has 150,000 to 180,000 clones, with about 87% found just once. The V end was cut by 4 bases, the J end by 4 bases, with 17 bases between. The CDR3 has 16 amino acids. Germline V gene data show CDR1 as LNHDA and CDR2 as SQIVND (reference sequence). The chain has TRBV19 and TRBJ1-5; TRBD1 might be the D (5 bases). Sequenced material: blood, taken from a patient whose treatment included radiotherapy and nephrectomy. The origin of this receptor is a woman between 50 and 59 years old with renal cell carcinoma. CDR3: CASSTAREEGNQPQHF. In DNA, the CDR3 is TGTGCCAGTAGTACCGCAAGGGAGGAGGGGAATCAGCCCCAGCATTTT.